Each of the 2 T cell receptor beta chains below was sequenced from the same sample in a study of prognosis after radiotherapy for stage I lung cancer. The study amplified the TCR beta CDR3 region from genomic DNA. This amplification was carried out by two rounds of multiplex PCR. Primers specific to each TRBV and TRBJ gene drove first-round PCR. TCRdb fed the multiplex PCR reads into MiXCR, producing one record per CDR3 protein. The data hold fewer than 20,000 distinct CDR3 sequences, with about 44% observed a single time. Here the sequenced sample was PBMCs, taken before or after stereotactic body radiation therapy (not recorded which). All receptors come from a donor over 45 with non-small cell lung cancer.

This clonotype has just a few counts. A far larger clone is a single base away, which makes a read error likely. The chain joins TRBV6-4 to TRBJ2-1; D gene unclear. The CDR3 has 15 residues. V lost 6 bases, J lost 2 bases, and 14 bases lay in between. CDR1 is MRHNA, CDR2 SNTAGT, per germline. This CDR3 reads CASSPTGEPYNEQFF. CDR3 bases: TGTGCCAGCAGCCCCACTGGCGAGCCCTACAATGAGCAGTTCTTC.

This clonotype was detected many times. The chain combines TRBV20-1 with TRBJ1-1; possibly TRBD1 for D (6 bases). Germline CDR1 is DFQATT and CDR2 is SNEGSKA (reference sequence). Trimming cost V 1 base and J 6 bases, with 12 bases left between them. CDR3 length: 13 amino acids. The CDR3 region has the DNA TGCAGTGCTAGAGTTGGGGGGCACGCTGAAGCTTTCTTT. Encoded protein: CSARVGGHAEAFF.